This TCR beta chain was found in a study of blood T cell repertoires in COVID-19. Study at large: Acute and convalescent COVID-19 specimens originated in the United States, Italy and Spain. In each case, the material was cDNA or gDNA derived from T cells, B-cell-depleted T cells, or PBMCs.

The germline gives CDR1 MNHEY, CDR2 SMNVEV (reference sequence). This CDR3 is built from 14 residues. After removal of 4 bases from V and 5 bases from J, the junction contained 7 bases not matched to a gene. Authors' data handling: Estimation of nucleated cell counts relied on the amplification of reference gene primers. Some clones are missing from TCRdb's copy, which holds only in-frame ones; the method was immunoSEQ multiplex PCR. The DNA was the basis for D and trimming; V, J and clone size are from that table. The sample has about 75,000 clones, about 91% seen once. The clonotype was recovered from a woman aged 50 to 60 with acute or convalescent COVID-19. The specimen was peripheral blood. The chain carries TRBV27 and TRBJ2-5; 7 nucleotides match TRBD1. As DNA, the CDR3 is TGTGCCAGCAGTTCGGCAGGGGGTGCGGAGACCCAGTACTTC. This codes for CASSSAGGAETQYF.